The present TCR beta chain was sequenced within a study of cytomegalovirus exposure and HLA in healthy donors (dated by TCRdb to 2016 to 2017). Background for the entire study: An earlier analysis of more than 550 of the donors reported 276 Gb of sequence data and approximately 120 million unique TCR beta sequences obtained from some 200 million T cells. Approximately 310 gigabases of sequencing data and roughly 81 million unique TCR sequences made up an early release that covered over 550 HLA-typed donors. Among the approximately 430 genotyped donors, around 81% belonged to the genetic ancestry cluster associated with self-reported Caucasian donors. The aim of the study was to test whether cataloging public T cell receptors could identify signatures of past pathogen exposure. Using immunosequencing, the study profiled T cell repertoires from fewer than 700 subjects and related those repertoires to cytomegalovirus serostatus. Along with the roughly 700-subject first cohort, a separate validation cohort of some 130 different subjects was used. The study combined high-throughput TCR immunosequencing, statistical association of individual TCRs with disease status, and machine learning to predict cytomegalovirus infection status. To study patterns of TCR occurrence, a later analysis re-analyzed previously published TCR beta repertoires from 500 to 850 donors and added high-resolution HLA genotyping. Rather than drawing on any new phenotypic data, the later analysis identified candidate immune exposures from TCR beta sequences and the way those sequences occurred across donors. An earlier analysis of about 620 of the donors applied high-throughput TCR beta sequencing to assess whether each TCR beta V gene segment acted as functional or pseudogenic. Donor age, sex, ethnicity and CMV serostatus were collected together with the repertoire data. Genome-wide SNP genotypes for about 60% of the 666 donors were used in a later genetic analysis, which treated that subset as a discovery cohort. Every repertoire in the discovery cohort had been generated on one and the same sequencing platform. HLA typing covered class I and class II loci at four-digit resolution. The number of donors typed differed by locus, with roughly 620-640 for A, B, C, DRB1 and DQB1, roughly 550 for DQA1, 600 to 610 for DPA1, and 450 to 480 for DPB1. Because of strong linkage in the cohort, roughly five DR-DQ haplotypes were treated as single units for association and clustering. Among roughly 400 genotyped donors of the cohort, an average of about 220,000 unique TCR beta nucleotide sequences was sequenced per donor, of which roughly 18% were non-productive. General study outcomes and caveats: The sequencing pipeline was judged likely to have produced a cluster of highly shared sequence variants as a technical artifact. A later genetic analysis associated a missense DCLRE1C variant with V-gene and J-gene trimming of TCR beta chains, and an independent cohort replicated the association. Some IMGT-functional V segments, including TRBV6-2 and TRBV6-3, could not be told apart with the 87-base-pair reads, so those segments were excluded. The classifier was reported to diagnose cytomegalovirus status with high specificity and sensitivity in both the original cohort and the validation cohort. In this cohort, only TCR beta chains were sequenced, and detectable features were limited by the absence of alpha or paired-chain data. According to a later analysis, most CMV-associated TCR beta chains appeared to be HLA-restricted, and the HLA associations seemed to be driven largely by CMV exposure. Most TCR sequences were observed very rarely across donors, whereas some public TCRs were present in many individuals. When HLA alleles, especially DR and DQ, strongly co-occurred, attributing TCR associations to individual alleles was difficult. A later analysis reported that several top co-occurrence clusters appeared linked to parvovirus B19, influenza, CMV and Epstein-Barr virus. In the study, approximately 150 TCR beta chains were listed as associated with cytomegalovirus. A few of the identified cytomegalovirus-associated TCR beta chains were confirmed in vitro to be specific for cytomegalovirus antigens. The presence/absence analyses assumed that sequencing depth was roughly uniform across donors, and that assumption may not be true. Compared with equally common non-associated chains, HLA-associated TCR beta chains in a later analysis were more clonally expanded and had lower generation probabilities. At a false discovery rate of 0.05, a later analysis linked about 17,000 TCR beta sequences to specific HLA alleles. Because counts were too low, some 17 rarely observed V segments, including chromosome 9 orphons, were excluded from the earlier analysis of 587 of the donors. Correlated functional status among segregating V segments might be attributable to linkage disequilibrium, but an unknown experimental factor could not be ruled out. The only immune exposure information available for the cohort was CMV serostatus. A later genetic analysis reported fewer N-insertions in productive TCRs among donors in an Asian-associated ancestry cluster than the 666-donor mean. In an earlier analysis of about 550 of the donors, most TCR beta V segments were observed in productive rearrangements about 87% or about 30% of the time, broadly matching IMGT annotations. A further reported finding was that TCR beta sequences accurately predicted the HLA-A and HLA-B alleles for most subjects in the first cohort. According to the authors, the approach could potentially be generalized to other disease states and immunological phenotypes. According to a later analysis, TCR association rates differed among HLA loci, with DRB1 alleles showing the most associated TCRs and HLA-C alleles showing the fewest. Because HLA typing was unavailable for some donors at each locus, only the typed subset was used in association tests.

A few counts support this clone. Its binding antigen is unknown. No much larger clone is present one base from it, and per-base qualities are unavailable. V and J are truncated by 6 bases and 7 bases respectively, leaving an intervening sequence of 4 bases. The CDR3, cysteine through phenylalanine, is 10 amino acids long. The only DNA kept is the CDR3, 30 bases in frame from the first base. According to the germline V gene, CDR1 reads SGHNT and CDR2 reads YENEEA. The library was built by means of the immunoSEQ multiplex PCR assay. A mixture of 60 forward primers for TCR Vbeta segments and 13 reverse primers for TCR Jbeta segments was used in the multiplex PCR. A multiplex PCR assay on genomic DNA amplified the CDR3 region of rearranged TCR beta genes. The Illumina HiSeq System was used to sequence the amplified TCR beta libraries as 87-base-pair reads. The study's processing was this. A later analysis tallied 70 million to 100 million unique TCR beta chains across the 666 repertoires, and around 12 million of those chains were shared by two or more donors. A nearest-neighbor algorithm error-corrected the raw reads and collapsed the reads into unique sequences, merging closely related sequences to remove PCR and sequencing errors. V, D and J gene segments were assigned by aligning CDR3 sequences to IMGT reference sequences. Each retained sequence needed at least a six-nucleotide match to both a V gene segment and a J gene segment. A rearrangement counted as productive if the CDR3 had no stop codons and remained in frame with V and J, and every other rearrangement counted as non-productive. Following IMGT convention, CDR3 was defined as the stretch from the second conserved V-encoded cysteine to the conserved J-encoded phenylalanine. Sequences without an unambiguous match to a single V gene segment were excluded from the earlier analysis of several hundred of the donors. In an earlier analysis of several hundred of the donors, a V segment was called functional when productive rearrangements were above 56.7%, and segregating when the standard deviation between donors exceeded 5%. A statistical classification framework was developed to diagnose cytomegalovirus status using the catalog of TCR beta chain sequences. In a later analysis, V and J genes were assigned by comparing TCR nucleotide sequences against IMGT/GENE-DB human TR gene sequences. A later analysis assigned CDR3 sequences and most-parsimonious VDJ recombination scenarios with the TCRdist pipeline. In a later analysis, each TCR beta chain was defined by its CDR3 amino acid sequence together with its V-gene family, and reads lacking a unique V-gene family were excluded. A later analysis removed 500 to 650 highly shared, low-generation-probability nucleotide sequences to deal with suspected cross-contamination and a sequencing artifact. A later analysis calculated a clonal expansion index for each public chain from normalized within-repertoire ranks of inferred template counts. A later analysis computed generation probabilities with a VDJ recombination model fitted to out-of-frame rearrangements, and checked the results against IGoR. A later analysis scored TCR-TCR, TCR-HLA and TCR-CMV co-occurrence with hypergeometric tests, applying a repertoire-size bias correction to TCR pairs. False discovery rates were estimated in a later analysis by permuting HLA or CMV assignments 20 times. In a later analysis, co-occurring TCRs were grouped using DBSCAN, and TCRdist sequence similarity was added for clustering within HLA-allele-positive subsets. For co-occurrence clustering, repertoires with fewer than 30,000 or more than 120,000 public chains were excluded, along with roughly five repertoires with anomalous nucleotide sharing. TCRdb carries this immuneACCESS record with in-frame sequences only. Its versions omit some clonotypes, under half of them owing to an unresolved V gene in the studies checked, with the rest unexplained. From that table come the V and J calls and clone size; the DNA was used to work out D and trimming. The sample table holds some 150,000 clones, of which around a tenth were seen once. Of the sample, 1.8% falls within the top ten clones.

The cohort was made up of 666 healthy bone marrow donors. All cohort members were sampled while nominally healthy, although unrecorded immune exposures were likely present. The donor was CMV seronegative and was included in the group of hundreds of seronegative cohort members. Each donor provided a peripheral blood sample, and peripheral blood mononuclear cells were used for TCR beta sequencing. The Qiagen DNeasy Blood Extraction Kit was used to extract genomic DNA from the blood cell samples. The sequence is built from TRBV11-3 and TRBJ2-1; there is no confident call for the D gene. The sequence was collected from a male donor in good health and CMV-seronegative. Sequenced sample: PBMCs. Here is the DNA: TGTGCCAGCAGGTATAATGAGCAGTTCTTC. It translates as CASRYNEQFF.